The rows below give T cell receptor beta chains drawn from one sample of a study of blood T cell repertoires in COVID-19. Clones were sequenced by immunoSEQ multiplex PCR, and TCRdb holds only the in-frame ones, with some missing. The sample gives approximately 300,000 clones, about 88% of which show up once; 10% to 12% is in the top ten. The sequenced material came from peripheral blood. These receptors came from a woman aged 30 to 39 with COVID-19, enrolled during active disease. Each CDR3 is given with its conserved first and last residue. A D gene is named only where the DNA matches it firmly. Clone size is stated in some rows and not others, as once, few, many or a class when expanded.

D: .; V: TRBV30; size: .; J: TRBJ1-2; length: 12; DNA: TGTGCCTGGAGTTGGGACTATTATGGCTACACCTTC; CDR3: CAWSWDYYGYTF
D: .; V: TRBV6-5; size: .; J: TRBJ2-1; length: 15; DNA: TGTGCCAGCAGCTTTACCCCAAACGGGTACAATGAGCAGTTCTTC; CDR3: CASSFTPNGYNEQFF
D: TRBD2; V: TRBV18; size: .; J: TRBJ2-1; length: 15; DNA: TGTGCCAGCTCACCACCCCTAGCGGGAATCAATGAGCAGTTCTTC; CDR3: CASSPPLAGINEQFF
D: .; V: TRBV30; size: .; J: TRBJ2-1; length: 13; DNA: TGTGCCTGGACTCGGACTCTTAACAATGAGCAGTTCTTC; CDR3: CAWTRTLNNEQFF
D: .; V: TRBV5-1; size: few; J: TRBJ2-3; length: 14; DNA: TGCGCCAGCAGCTCCGGTAACTTGGCAGATACGCAGTATTTT; CDR3: CASSSGNLADTQYF
D: TRBD2; V: TRBV19; size: few; J: TRBJ2-7; length: 15; DNA: TGTGCCAGTAGTTCCGGGACTAGTGATTCCTACGAGCAGTACTTC; CDR3: CASSSGTSDSYEQYF
D: .; V: TRBV6-2/TRBV6-3; size: .; J: TRBJ1-5; length: 17; DNA: TGTGCCAGCAGTTACAGACCTGGACTGTATAGCAATCAGCCCCAGCATTTT; CDR3: CASSYRPGLYSNQPQHF
D: TRBD1; V: TRBV24-1; size: .; J: TRBJ2-7; length: 16; DNA: TGTGCCACCAGTCGTAACCCCGGGACAGGGGTTTACGAGCAGTACTTC; CDR3: CATSRNPGTGVYEQYF
D: .; V: TRBV15; size: .; J: TRBJ2-7; length: 14; DNA: TGTGCCACCAGCAGAGGCCCTACAGGGCCCGAGCAGTACTTC; CDR3: CATSRGPTGPEQYF
D: .; V: TRBV9; size: .; J: TRBJ2-1; length: 13; DNA: TGTGCCAGCAGCGTAGATACTGCACATGAGCAGTTCTTC; CDR3: CASSVDTAHEQFF
D: TRBD1; V: TRBV6-2/TRBV6-3; size: .; J: TRBJ2-7; length: 15; DNA: TGTGCCAGCAGTTACTGGGACAGGGCCTCCTACGAGCAGTACTTC; CDR3: CASSYWDRASYEQYF
D: TRBD2; V: TRBV11-2; size: .; J: TRBJ2-7; length: 14; DNA: TGTGCTTGCCGGGCGGGAGGCACCTCCTACGAGCAGTACTTC; CDR3: CACRAGGTSYEQYF
D: .; V: TRBV11-2; size: .; J: TRBJ2-7; length: 10; DNA: TGTGCCAGCAGCTTAGGAGTACAGTACTTC; CDR3: CASSLGVQYF
D: .; V: TRBV7-6; size: .; J: TRBJ2-1; length: 15; DNA: TGTGCCAGCAGCTTTCGACGGGGGGCCGACAATGAGCAGTTCTTC; CDR3: CASSFRRGADNEQFF
D: .; V: TRBV3-1/TRBV3-2; size: few; J: TRBJ1-2; length: 14; DNA: TGTGCCAGCAGCCAAGATTCGACAGGCTATGGCTACACCTTC; CDR3: CASSQDSTGYGYTF
D: .; V: TRBV28; size: once; J: TRBJ2-1; length: 14; DNA: TGTGCCAGCAGTCCCCATACGGACATTTATGAGCAGTTCTTC; CDR3: CASSPHTDIYEQFF
D: TRBD2; V: TRBV10-2; size: .; J: TRBJ2-1; length: 15; DNA: TGCGCCAGCAGTGAAGGGACTAGCGGGAGAAATGAGCAGTTCTTC; CDR3: CASSEGTSGRNEQFF
D: TRBD1; V: TRBV13; size: .; J: TRBJ2-7; length: 14; DNA: TGTGCCAGCAGCCCCCGACAGGGCCCCTACGAGCAGTACTTC; CDR3: CASSPRQGPYEQYF
D: .; V: TRBV2; size: .; J: TRBJ2-3; length: 13; DNA: TGTGCCAGCAGCGGAGAAGTCGCAGATACGCAGTATTTT; CDR3: CASSGEVADTQYF
D: TRBD1; V: TRBV9; size: once; J: TRBJ1-2; length: 13; DNA: TGTGCCAGCAGCGCGACAGGGGGCGGTGGCTACACCTTC; CDR3: CASSATGGGGYTF
D: TRBD2; V: TRBV19; size: .; J: TRBJ2-3; length: 16; DNA: TGTGCCAGTAGTGGTGCCGCTAGCGGGGGGACAGATACGCAGTATTTT; CDR3: CASSGAASGGTDTQYF
D: TRBD2; V: TRBV6-1; size: .; J: TRBJ2-5; length: 17; DNA: TGTGCCAGCAGTGACCCCTTTAGCGGGAGGGGGCCGGGGACCCAGTACTTC; CDR3: CASSDPFSGRGPGTQYF
D: .; V: TRBV4-3; size: .; J: TRBJ1-2; length: 14; DNA: TGCGCCAGCAGCCAAGATCCACAGAACTATGGCTACACCTTC; CDR3: CASSQDPQNYGYTF
D: TRBD2; V: TRBV5-1; size: .; J: TRBJ2-1; length: 15; DNA: TGCGCCAGCAGCGGGGGACTATCCTCCTACAATGAGCAGTTCTTC; CDR3: CASSGGLSSYNEQFF
D: TRBD2; V: TRBV24-1; size: .; J: TRBJ2-5; length: 16; DNA: TGTGCCACCAGTGTTGGTAGCGGGAGGGTAGGGGAGACCCAGTACTTC; CDR3: CATSVGSGRVGETQYF
D: TRBD2; V: TRBV7-3; size: once; J: TRBJ2-3; length: 14; DNA: TGTGCCACCTCTAGACTAGCTAGCACAGATACGCAGTATTTT; CDR3: CATSRLASTDTQYF
D: .; V: TRBV4-1; size: .; J: TRBJ1-6; length: 15; DNA: TGCGCCAGCAGTCCAGGGTTGGGGCAAAATTCACCCCTCCACTTT; CDR3: CASSPGLGQNSPLHF
D: .; V: TRBV2; size: .; J: TRBJ2-1; length: 14; DNA: TGTGCCAGCAGTGCCAGGGGCTCCTACAATGAGCAGTTCTTC; CDR3: CASSARGSYNEQFF
D: .; V: TRBV7-9; size: .; J: TRBJ1-2; length: 14; DNA: TGTGCCAGCAGCTTAGCAACAGCTAACTATGGCTACACCTTC; CDR3: CASSLATANYGYTF
D: TRBD2; V: TRBV10-3; size: .; J: TRBJ2-5; length: 14; DNA: TGTGCCATCAGTAGAGCGGGAGGGGGGGAGACCCAGTACTTC; CDR3: CAISRAGGGETQYF
D: .; V: TRBV27; size: .; J: TRBJ2-1; length: 13; DNA: TGTGCCAGCAGTTCAACAGGGATCCATGAGCAGTTCTTC; CDR3: CASSSTGIHEQFF
D: .; V: TRBV19; size: .; J: TRBJ2-7; length: 16; DNA: TGTGCCAGTAGTATATCAACCGGGAAAGCAGATTACGAGCAGTACTTC; CDR3: CASSISTGKADYEQYF
D: .; V: TRBV9; size: .; J: TRBJ1-2; length: 13; DNA: TGTGCCAGCAGCGTATCCAGAAACTATGGCTACACCTTC; CDR3: CASSVSRNYGYTF
D: TRBD2; V: TRBV4-2; size: .; J: TRBJ2-1; length: 19; DNA: TGTGCCAGCAGCCAGAACCATCGTAGACTAGCGGGAGAGAGGGATGAGCAGTTCTTC; CDR3: CASSQNHRRLAGERDEQFF
D: .; V: TRBV2; size: few; J: TRBJ2-1; length: 11; DNA: TGTGCCAGCAGTTATGGAGGTGAGCAGTTCTTC; CDR3: CASSYGGEQFF
D: TRBD2; V: TRBV28; size: .; J: TRBJ2-1; length: 15; DNA: TGTGCCAGCAGTCCCGGGGCTAGCGGACTTAATGAGCAGTTCTTC; CDR3: CASSPGASGLNEQFF
D: TRBD1; V: TRBV6-1; size: .; J: TRBJ2-7; length: 14; DNA: TGTGCCAGCAGTTATCAGGGACAGACCTACGAGCAGTACTTC; CDR3: CASSYQGQTYEQYF
D: .; V: TRBV30; size: .; J: TRBJ1-4; length: 15; DNA: TGTGCCTCCCAATCTCAGGGGTTCAATAATGAAAAACTGTTTTTT; CDR3: CASQSQGFNNEKLFF
D: .; V: TRBV28; size: .; J: TRBJ1-1; length: 13; DNA: TGTGCCAGCAGTTCAATACAGGGCGCTGAAGCTTTCTTT; CDR3: CASSSIQGAEAFF
D: TRBD2; V: TRBV5-4; size: .; J: TRBJ2-1; length: 16; DNA: TGTGCCAGCAGCTTGGGAGCGGGAGTCCCTTACAATGAGCAGTTCTTC; CDR3: CASSLGAGVPYNEQFF
D: TRBD1; V: TRBV30; size: .; J: TRBJ2-1; length: 14; DNA: TGTGCCTGGAGCCGGGACAGGGGGTACAATGAGCAGTTCTTC; CDR3: CAWSRDRGYNEQFF
D: TRBD2; V: TRBV18; size: .; J: TRBJ2-3; length: 13; DNA: TGTGCCAGTTCCCGCGGGAGCGCAGATACGCAGTATTTT; CDR3: CASSRGSADTQYF
D: TRBD2; V: TRBV27; size: .; J: TRBJ2-1; length: 19; DNA: TGTGCCAGCAGTCCCAGGACTAGCGGGATTATCGGATCCTACAATGAGCAGTTCTTC; CDR3: CASSPRTSGIIGSYNEQFF
D: TRBD2; V: TRBV9; size: .; J: TRBJ2-1; length: 15; DNA: TGTGCCAGCAGCCCTCGACTAGCGGGAGACAATGAGCAGTTCTTC; CDR3: CASSPRLAGDNEQFF
D: .; V: TRBV5-1; size: .; J: TRBJ1-4; length: 14; DNA: TGCGCCAGCAGCGCCAGGGTGAGCGCAGAAAAACTGTTTTTT; CDR3: CASSARVSAEKLFF
D: TRBD2; V: TRBV7-2; size: .; J: TRBJ2-7; length: 15; DNA: TGTGCCAGCAGCACGAAAACTAGCGGGAGGGGCGAGCAGTACTTC; CDR3: CASSTKTSGRGEQYF
D: .; V: TRBV9; size: once; J: TRBJ2-7; length: 16; DNA: TGTGCCAGCAGCGCCGATGGGGGGGCGAGGATCTACGAGCAGTACTTC; CDR3: CASSADGGARIYEQYF
D: TRBD1; V: TRBV25-1; size: .; J: TRBJ1-4; length: 14; DNA: TGTGCCAGCAGTTCCCGACAGGGCTCTGAAAAACTGTTTTTT; CDR3: CASSSRQGSEKLFF
D: TRBD2; V: TRBV6-4; size: .; J: TRBJ2-3; length: 17; DNA: TGTGCCAGCAGTGACTCTGCTAGCGGGAGTACGGTAGATACGCAGTATTTT; CDR3: CASSDSASGSTVDTQYF
D: .; V: TRBV3-1/TRBV3-2; size: .; J: TRBJ2-7; length: 11; DNA: TGTGCCAGCAGACGGGCGGGCGAGCAGTACTTC; CDR3: CASRRAGEQYF
D: TRBD2; V: TRBV19; size: once; J: TRBJ2-2; length: 16; DNA: TGTGCCAGTAGTAACCGAGGACTAGCGGACACCGGGGAGCTGTTTTTT; CDR3: CASSNRGLADTGELFF
D: .; V: TRBV18; size: .; J: TRBJ2-3; length: 17; DNA: TGTGCCAGCTCACCAAGAAGTCAGGGGCCTAGCACAGATACGCAGTATTTT; CDR3: CASSPRSQGPSTDTQYF
D: TRBD2; V: TRBV4-2; size: .; J: TRBJ2-1; length: 17; DNA: TGTGCCAGCAGCCAGACTAGCGGGAGGGCCGTTTACAATGAGCAGTTCTTC; CDR3: CASSQTSGRAVYNEQFF
D: .; V: TRBV27; size: few; J: TRBJ2-5; length: 13; DNA: TGTGCCAGCAGTTTCCGACTAACGGAGACCCAGTACTTC; CDR3: CASSFRLTETQYF